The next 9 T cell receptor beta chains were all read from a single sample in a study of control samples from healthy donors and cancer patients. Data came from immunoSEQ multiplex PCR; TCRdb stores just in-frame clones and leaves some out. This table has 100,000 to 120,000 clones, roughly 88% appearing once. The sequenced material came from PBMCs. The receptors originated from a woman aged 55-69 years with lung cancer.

The CDR3 spells CASSAGKGWGYTF. The CDR3 DNA reads TGTGCCAGCAGTGCCGGGAAGGGGTGGGGCTACACCTTC. This rearrangement joins TRBV25-1 to TRBJ1-2; the D gene is possibly TRBD1 (5 bases). Trimming shortened V by 4 bases and J by 8 bases, and 14 bases separated the two germline ends. The CDR3 runs 13 residues. Germline V gene sequence: CDR1 MGHDK, CDR2 SYGVNS.

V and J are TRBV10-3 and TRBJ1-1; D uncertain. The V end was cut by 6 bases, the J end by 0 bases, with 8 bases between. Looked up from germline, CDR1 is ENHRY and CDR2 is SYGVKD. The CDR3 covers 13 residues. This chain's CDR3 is CAIRPAVNTEAFF. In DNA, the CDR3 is TGTGCCATCAGACCGGCGGTGAACACTGAAGCTTTCTTT.

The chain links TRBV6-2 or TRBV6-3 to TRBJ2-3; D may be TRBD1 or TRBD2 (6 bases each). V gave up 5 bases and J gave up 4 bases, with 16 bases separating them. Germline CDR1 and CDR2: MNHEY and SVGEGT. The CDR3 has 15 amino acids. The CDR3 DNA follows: TGTGCCAGCAGTGAGAGACCCGGGGGCGCAGATACGCAGTATTTT. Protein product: CASSERPGGADTQYF.

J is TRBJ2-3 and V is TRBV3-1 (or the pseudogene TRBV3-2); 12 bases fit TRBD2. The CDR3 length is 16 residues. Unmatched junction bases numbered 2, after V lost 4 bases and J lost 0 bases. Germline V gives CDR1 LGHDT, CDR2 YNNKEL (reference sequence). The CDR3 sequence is CASSPGLAGSTDTQYF. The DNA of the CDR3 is TGTGCCAGCAGCCCTGGACTAGCGGGAAGCACAGATACGCAGTATTTT.

The CDR3 sequence: CASSGLGGGIQETQYF. CDR3 bases: TGCGCCAGCAGCGGGCTAGGCGGGGGGATACAAGAGACCCAGTACTTC. The chain joins TRBV5-1 to TRBJ2-5, with 8 bases identical to TRBD2. This CDR3 contains 16 residues. J lost 2 bases, V lost 4 bases, and 10 bases had no gene match. Germline loops: CDR1 SGHRS, CDR2 YFSETQ.

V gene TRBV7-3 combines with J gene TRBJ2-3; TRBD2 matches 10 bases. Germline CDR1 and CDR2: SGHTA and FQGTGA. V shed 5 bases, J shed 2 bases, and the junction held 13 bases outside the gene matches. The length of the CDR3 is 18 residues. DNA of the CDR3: TGTGCCAGCAGCACCTGGACTAGCGGAACGGTACACACAGATACGCAGTATTTT. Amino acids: CASSTWTSGTVHTDTQYF.

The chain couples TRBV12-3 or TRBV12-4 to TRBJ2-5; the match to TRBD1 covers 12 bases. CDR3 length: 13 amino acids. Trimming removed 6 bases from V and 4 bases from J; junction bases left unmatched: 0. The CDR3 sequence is CASRGQGAETQYF. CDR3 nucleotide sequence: TGTGCCAGCAGGGGACAGGGGGCAGAGACCCAGTACTTC.

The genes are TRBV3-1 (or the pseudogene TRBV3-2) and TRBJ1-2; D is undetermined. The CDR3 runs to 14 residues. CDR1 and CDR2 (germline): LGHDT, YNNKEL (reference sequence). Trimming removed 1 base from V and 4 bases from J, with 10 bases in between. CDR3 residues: CASSQGSSSYGYTF. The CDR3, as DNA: TGTGCCAGCAGCCAAGGGAGCTCCTCCTATGGCTACACCTTC.

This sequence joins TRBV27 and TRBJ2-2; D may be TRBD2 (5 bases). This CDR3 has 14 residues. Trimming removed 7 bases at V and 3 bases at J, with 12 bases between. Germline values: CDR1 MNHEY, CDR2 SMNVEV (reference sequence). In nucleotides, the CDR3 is TGTGCCAGCACGAGGAGGCCGGACACCGGGGAGCTGTTTTTT. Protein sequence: CASTRRPDTGELFF.